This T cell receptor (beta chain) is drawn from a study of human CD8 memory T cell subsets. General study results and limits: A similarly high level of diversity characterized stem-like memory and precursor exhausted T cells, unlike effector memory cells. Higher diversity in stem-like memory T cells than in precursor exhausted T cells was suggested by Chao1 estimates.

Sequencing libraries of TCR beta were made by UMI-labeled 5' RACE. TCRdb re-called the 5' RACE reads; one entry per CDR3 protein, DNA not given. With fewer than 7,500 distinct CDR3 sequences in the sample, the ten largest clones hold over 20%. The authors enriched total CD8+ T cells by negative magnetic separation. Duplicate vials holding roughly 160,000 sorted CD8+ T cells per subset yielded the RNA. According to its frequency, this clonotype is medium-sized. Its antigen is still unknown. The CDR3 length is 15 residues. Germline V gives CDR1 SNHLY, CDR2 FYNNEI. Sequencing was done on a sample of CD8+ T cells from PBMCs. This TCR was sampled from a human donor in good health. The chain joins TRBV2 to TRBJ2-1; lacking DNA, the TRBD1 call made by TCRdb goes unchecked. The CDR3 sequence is CASIAGRSLANEQFF.